The TCR beta chain under discussion was sequenced for a study of T cells in Graves' hyperthyroidism and ophthalmopathy. Looking at the study overall: Peripheral blood was acquired at first diagnosis, ahead of any therapy whatsoever.

This clonotype was counted at least ten times. The investigators amplified TCR beta CDR3 regions from RNA transcripts. Using the HTBI primer set, a first-round RT-PCR was run on the TCR CDR3. TCRdb processed the multiplex PCR reads anew with MiXCR; each CDR3 protein has one entry. Among about 840,000 distinct CDR3 sequences listed, 38% were seen once. The germline V gene has CDR1 SEHNR and CDR2 FQNEAQ (reference sequence). V was pared by 3 bases and J by 5 bases, with 14 bases between. The CDR3 is made up of 14 amino acids. Sequenced: blood. The TCR was taken from a man aged 18 to 29 with Graves' hyperthyroidism. This rearrangement joins TRBV7-9 to TRBJ2-7; possibly TRBD1 for D (6 bases). The CDR3 DNA follows: TGTGCCAGCAGCTTGCTACAGGGTCACCACGAGCAGTACTTC. It specifies CASSLLQGHHEQYF.